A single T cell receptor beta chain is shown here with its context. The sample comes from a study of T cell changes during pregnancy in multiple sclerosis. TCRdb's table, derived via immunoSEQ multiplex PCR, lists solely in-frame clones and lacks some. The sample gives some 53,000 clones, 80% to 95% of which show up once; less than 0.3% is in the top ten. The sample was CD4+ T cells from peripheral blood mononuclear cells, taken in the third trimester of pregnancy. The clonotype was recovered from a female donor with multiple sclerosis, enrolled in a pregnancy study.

CDR3 region: CAWRAGQGATYEQYF. Here the CDR3 DNA reads TGTGCCTGGAGGGCTGGACAGGGGGCCACCTACGAGCAGTACTTC. The chain has TRBV30 and TRBJ2-7; 11 nucleotides line up with TRBD1. Germline V lookup: CDR1 GTSNPN, CDR2 SVGIG (reference sequence). CDR3 length: 15 residues. V shed 3 bases and J 2 bases; nucleotides not matched to a gene: 6.